This T cell receptor (beta chain) emerged from a study of radiotherapy plus CTLA-4 blockade in lung cancer. Background on the study: Patients showed objective responses in 15% to 20% of cases, and disease control was achieved by 31%.

Per the germline V gene, CDR1 is SGHTA and CDR2 is FQGNSA. This CDR3 is built from 13 residues. The V end was cut by 2 bases, the J end by 1 base, with 5 bases between. Clones were sequenced by immunoSEQ multiplex PCR, and TCRdb holds only the in-frame ones, with some missing. The sample includes around 53,000 clones, about 88% of them seen just once. With ipilimumab providing CTLA-4 blockade, focal radiation was administered to patients who had chemo-refractory metastatic non-small-cell lung cancer. Regarding the study as a whole: Blood saw expansion of tumor-derived TCR clones after radiotherapy plus ipilimumab.

Regarding this clone: Its antigen is as yet unknown.

This clonotype originated in a human donor with non-small cell lung cancer that progressed on radiotherapy plus ipilimumab. Some clones in this sample may be carry-over from other donors' samples. This specimen consisted of peripheral blood, obtained from a patient treated with radiotherapy plus ipilimumab. The rearrangement joins TRBV7-2 to TRBJ1-1, with D unresolved. The CDR3 loop is CASSLIQNTEAFF. The CDR3 bases are TGTGCCAGCAGCTTAATACAGAACACTGAAGCTTTCTTT.